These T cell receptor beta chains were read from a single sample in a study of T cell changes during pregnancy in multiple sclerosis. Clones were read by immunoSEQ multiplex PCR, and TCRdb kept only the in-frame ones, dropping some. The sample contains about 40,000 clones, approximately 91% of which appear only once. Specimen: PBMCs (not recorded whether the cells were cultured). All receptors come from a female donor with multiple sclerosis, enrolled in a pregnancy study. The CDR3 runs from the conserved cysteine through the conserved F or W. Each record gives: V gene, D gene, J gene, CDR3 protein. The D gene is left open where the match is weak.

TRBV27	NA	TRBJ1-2	CAAACPGNYGYTF
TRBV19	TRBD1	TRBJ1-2	CASRPDRGDYGYTF
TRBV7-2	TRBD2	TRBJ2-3	CASSLLAGVETDTQYF
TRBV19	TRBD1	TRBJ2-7	CASSSTTGGEQYF
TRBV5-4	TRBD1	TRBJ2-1	CASSSGQGTYNEQFF
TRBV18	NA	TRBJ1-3	CASSSDSPSSGNTIYF
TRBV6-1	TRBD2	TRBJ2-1	CASSETLRLAGDGNEQFF
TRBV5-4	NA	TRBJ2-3	CASSSQDTQYF
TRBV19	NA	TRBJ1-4	CASRGFEKLFF
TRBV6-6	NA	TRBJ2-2	CASRSGVDRTGELFF
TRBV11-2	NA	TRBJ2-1	CASSLDPFRSGSSYNEQFF
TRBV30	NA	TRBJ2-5	CAWSGDETQYF
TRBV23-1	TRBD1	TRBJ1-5	CASSQSGQGYNQPQHF
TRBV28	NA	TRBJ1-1	CASPPADGQGSTAGTEAFF
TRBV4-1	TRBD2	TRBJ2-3	CASSQDLAGTASTDTQYF
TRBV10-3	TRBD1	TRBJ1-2	CAIRDRTYYGYTF
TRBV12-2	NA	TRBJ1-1	CASRLGQNTEAFF
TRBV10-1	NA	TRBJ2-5	CASSHTSGARETQYF
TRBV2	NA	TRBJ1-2	CASSARSGRYGYTF
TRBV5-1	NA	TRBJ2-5	CASSLTQRKETQYF
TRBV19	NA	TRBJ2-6	CASRSTISGANVLTF
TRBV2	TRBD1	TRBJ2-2	CASRAGQGAGGELFF
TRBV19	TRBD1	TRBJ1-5	CASSPRGDSSIHQPQHF
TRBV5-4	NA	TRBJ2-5	CASSTERGQETQYF
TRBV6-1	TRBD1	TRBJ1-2	CASSKGFGTGGDYTF
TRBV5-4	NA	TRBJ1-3	CASSLWGAGNTIYF
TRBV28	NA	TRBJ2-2	CASSPGVHKGGELFF
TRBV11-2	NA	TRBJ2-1	CASSFWRDNEQFF
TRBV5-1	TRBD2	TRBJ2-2	CASSAGGGSAGELFF
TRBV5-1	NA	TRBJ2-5	CASSRGDGQETQYF
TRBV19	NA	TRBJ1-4	CASSTPKSNNEKLFF
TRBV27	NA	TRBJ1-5	CASIKGPGMGNQPQHF
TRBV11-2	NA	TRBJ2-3	CASSLRFTDTQYF
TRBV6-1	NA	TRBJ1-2	CASKLQTEYGYTF
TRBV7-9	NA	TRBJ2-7	CASSLDYEQYF
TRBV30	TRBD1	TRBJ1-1	CAWSVGQGQTEAFF
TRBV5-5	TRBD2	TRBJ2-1	CASSLTGTSGKNEQFF
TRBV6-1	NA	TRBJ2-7	CASSERRPGYEQYF
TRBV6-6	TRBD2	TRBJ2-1	CASNRIAGGFYNEQFF
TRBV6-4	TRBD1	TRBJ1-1	CASSKDWSGGMNTEAFF
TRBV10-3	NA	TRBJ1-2	CAISVQGGYGYTF
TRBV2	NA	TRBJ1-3	CASSSRGTGNTIYF
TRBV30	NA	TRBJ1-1	CAWSVGWQNTEAFF
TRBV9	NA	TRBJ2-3	CASSQDGLTDTQYF
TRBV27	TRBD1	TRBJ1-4	CASSSLGQGPWEKLFF
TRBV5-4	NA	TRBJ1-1	CASSLNPGRNTEAFF